The 27 T cell receptor beta chains in this list originate from one sample, sequenced in a study of monozygotic twins with inflammatory bowel disease. TCRdb re-called the 5' RACE reads and shows each CDR3 protein once, DNA omitted. Its table lists approximately 160,000 distinct CDR3 sequences. The specimen was blood. The receptors were sampled from a human donor with ulcerative colitis or Crohn's disease, or a healthy co-twin of an affected twin (not recorded which).

The rearrangement links TRBV11-2 to TRBJ2-7; TCRdb lists TRBD1, though no DNA is available to test this call. From germline, CDR1 is SGHAT and CDR2 FQNNGV. The CDR3 is 15 residues long. CDR3 loop: CASSLVRGGTYEQYF. Drawing the rest from reference TRBV11-2 and TRBJ2-7, the complete variable domain is EAGVAQSPRYKIIEKRQSVAFWCNPISGHATLYWYQQILGQGPKLLIQFQNNGVVDDSQLPKDRFSAERLKGVDSTLKIQPAKLEDSAVYLCASSLVRGGTYEQYFGPGTRLTVT.

J is TRBJ2-2 and V is TRBV6-1; the D call of TRBD1 rests on TCRdb alone, since no DNA is present to check it. Germline V gives CDR1 MNHNS, CDR2 SASEGT. The CDR3 has 18 amino acids. The CDR3 protein is CASSTQEDRRRLGGELFF.

The gene calls are TRBV29-1 and TRBJ2-5. Germline lookup yields CDR1 SQVTM and CDR2 ANQGSEA. The CDR3 runs to 13 residues. CDR3 loop: CSGRGLYQETQYF.

The chain combines TRBV5-1 with TRBJ2-3; no DNA is available, so the TRBD1 call from TCRdb remains unchecked. The CDR3 contains 15 residues. In germline, CDR1 is SGHRS, CDR2 YFSETQ. The chain's CDR3 is CASSIEQGFTDTQYF. The full variable domain, its missing parts supplied by reference TRBV5-1 and TRBJ2-3, is KAGVTQTPRYLIKTRGQQVTLSCSPISGHRSVSWYQQTPGQGLQFLFEYFSETQRNKGNFPGRFSGRQFSNSRSEMNVSTLELGDSALYLCASSIEQGFTDTQYFGPGTRLTVL.

V gene TRBV20-1 combines with J gene TRBJ2-7; TCRdb designates TRBD1, a call that cannot be tested without DNA. The CDR3 runs 13 residues. The germline CDR1 and CDR2 sequences are DFQATT and SNEGSKA (reference sequence). The CDR3 loop is CSAGDRGGHEQYF.

The rearrangement uses TRBV20-1 and TRBJ2-7; as DNA is missing, the TRBD2 call by TCRdb cannot be tested. Germline CDR1 reads DFQATT; CDR2 reads SNEGSKA (reference sequence). This CDR3 spans 14 amino acids. The CDR3: CSVKTGGVSYEQYF.

The chain joins TRBV5-6 to TRBJ1-5; TCRdb outputs TRBD1, but without DNA this stays unchecked. The germline V gene has CDR1 SGHDT and CDR2 YYEEEE. The CDR3 is 13 residues long. The CDR3 reads CASSQGANQPQHF.

This sequence joins TRBV5-5 and TRBJ1-1; the TCRdb call, TRBD1, lacks DNA for checking. CDR3 length: 16 residues. CDR1 and CDR2 from the germline V gene are SGHKS and YYEKEE (reference sequence). CDR3 in amino acids: CASSFQVSQEAEEAFF.

This chain links TRBV18 with TRBJ1-2; TCRdb picks TRBD1, but there is no DNA to check that call. This CDR3 comprises 18 residues. Per germline, CDR1 KGHSH and CDR2 LQKENI. CDR3 sequence: CASSPIPGTGGAQSGYTF.

The V call is TRBV27, the J call TRBJ2-3; TCRdb names TRBD2, which stays unverified in the absence of DNA. The CDR3 runs 14 residues. Germline CDR1 and CDR2: MNHEY and SMNVEV (reference sequence). The CDR3 sequence: CASRLAGGADTQYF.

The chain joins TRBV24-1 to TRBJ2-1; TCRdb returns TRBD2, unconfirmable since there is no DNA. This CDR3 comprises 18 residues. CDR1 is KGHDR, CDR2 SFDVKD, per germline. Here the CDR3 reads CATSDSAQREGSYNEQFF.

The rearrangement uses TRBV9 and TRBJ2-4; TCRdb returns TRBD1, unconfirmable since there is no DNA. Germline V gene sequence: CDR1 SGDLS, CDR2 YYNGEE. The CDR3 contains 17 residues. The CDR3 here is CASSVAARVGTKNIQYF.

The chain links TRBV12-3 or TRBV12-4 to TRBJ1-1; TCRdb selects TRBD1, and the lack of DNA leaves this call unchecked. This CDR3 is 14 amino acids long. This chain's CDR3 is CASSLDQGWTEAFF.

The chain combines TRBV11-3 with TRBJ2-3. CDR3 size: 16 residues. Germline CDR1 is SGHNT and CDR2 is YENEEA. CDR3 amino acids: CASSLGRTSGTDTQYF.

J is TRBJ2-2 and V is TRBV11-2; TCRdb's D call, TRBD2, is unchecked because there is no DNA. The germline CDR1 and CDR2 sequences are SGHAT and FQNNGV. This CDR3 has 16 residues. The CDR3 protein is CASSFRGTPHTGELFF.

This chain uses TRBV4-2 with TRBJ2-1; there is no DNA to check the TCRdb D call of TRBD2. The CDR3 runs to 15 residues. Germline assignment: CDR1 LGHNA and CDR2 YNFKEQ. The CDR3 sequence is CASSQDLLARHEQFF.

The rearrangement links TRBV27 to TRBJ2-1; the TRBD2 assignment by TCRdb is unverifiable without DNA. The CDR3 length is 14 residues. Germline CDR1 reads MNHEY; CDR2 reads SMNVEV (reference sequence). Here the CDR3 reads CAGVASGSPLEQFF.

The chain has TRBV24-1 and TRBJ2-1; TCRdb designates TRBD2, a call that cannot be tested without DNA. Germline CDR1 and CDR2: KGHDR and SFDVKD. The CDR3 has 15 residues. The chain's CDR3 is CATSEPSGHNNEQFF.

The rearrangement uses TRBV7-7 and TRBJ1-3. The CDR3 is 15 residues long. Germline CDR1 SSHAT, CDR2 FNYEAQ (reference sequence). CDR3 loop: CASSLAESPGNTIYF.

V gene TRBV3-1 combines with J gene TRBJ2-1; the TRBD2 assignment by TCRdb is unverifiable without DNA. The germline V gene has CDR1 LGHDT and CDR2 YNNKEL (reference sequence). The CDR3 length is 17 residues. CDR3 sequence reads: CASSQPGLAGVGNEQFF.

The CDR3 here is CASRQTGNKADTIYF. The rearrangement joins TRBV12-3 or TRBV12-4 to TRBJ1-3; with no DNA, the TCRdb D assignment of TRBD1 cannot be verified. The CDR3 is made up of 15 amino acids.

The chain has TRBV7-3 and TRBJ1-2; lacking DNA, the TRBD1 call made by TCRdb goes unchecked. CDR3 size: 13 residues. Germline-derived CDR1 and CDR2 are SGHTA and FQGTGA. The CDR3 sequence is CASSETGLEGYTF.

The V call is TRBV7-2, the J call TRBJ2-7; TCRdb outputs TRBD1, but without DNA this stays unchecked. This CDR3 region has 15 residues. The V gene's germline CDR1 is SGHTA and CDR2 FQGNSA. The CDR3 here is CASSLVRQGSYEQYF.

The gene calls are TRBV20-1 and TRBJ2-3; TCRdb selects TRBD2, and the lack of DNA leaves this call unchecked. This CDR3 is 13 amino acids long. CDR1 and CDR2 (germline): DFQATT, SNEGSKA (reference sequence). The CDR3 loop is CSARRGEVDTQYF.

The chain carries TRBV20-1 and TRBJ2-4; no DNA is available, so the TRBD2 call from TCRdb remains unchecked. The germline V gene encodes CDR1 DFQATT and CDR2 SNEGSKA (reference sequence). The CDR3 is 15 amino acids. This CDR3 is CSAWSSGSPQNIQYF.

CDR3 amino acids: CASSLRAGASGEQFF. V and J are TRBV3-1 and TRBJ2-1; TCRdb's D call of TRBD2 is untestable without DNA. The CDR3 covers 15 residues. Germline CDR1 reads LGHDT; CDR2 reads YNNKEL (reference sequence).

The chain has TRBV20-1 and TRBJ1-1; TCRdb's D call, TRBD1, is unchecked because there is no DNA. CDR1 is DFQATT, CDR2 SNEGSKA, per germline (reference sequence). The CDR3 consists of 13 residues. The CDR3: CSAPLGKGTEAFF.